One and the same sample provided the 3 T cell receptor beta chains below, sequenced in a study of shared clonotypes between healthy human individuals. Sequencing used immunoSEQ multiplex PCR; TCRdb keeps in-frame clones, though not all of them. The sample holds millions of clones, 85% to 95% seen once. The sample comprised naive CD4+ T cells sorted from blood. Subset indicated: CD45RA+ positively selected. All receptors derive from a man aged 18-30 years in good health.

The J gene is TRBJ2-3, the V gene TRBV7-2; no firm D call. The V end lost 2 bases, the J end lost 6 bases, and 9 bases lay between the germline ends. Germline CDR1 SGHTA, CDR2 FQGNSA. The CDR3 length is 13 residues. The DNA of the CDR3 is TGTGCCAGCAGCTTACGGATAGGGGATACGCAGTATTTT. Its protein is CASSLRIGDTQYF.

CDR3 coding DNA: TGTGCCAGTACCACGGTCGGTTGGGGCAAATCTGGAAACACCATATATTTT. This encodes CASTTVGWGKSGNTIYF. The chain recombines TRBV19 with TRBJ1-3, with D perhaps matching TRBD1 (5 bases). Trimming took 7 bases from V and 1 from J, leaving 20 bases between them. The germline gives CDR1 LNHDA, CDR2 SQIVND (reference sequence). CDR3 length: 17 amino acids.

The rearrangement links TRBV6-5 to TRBJ2-2, with D possibly being TRBD1 (6 bases). The CDR3 sequence is 16 residues long. V was clipped by 2 bases and J by 1 base, with 11 bases between them. Per germline, CDR1 MNHEY and CDR2 SVGAGI. In DNA form, the CDR3 reads TGTGCCAGCAGTTACCTCTTGGACAGGAACACCGGGGAGCTGTTTTTT. Translating gives CASSYLLDRNTGELFF.